Listed here are 19 T cell receptor beta chains from one sample, sequenced in a study of T-cell memory formation after mild COVID-19. TCRdb fed the 5' RACE reads into MiXCR, producing one record per CDR3 protein. The repertoire includes more than 150,000 distinct CDR3 sequences, roughly 11% of them detected once, and approximately 3.4% sits in the top ten. The sequencing input was PBMCs or a T cell subset sorted from them (not recorded which). Receptors were obtained from a man in his late teens or twenties who had mild COVID-19 (a few samples of this study predate the infection). Cell type and time point are not known.

There are many counts of this clonotype. Germline and junction disagree at one end, which may indicate a read error. This chain uses TRBV2 with TRBJ1-1, with D perhaps matching TRBD1 (5 bases). The CDR3 is 14 residues long. CDR1 is SNHLY, CDR2 FYNNEI, per germline. CDR3 bases: TGTGCCAGCCGTGAGGACGGACACAGCACTGAAGCTTTCTTT. Translated: CASREDGHSTEAFF.

The V and J genes are TRBV7-9 and TRBJ1-1; unclear D gene. Trimming shortened V by 7 bases and J by 3 bases, and 12 bases separated the two germline ends. CDR3 length: 13 amino acids. Per the germline V gene, CDR1 is SEHNR and CDR2 is FQNEAQ (reference sequence). CDR3 in amino acids: CASIRSGDTEAFF. The DNA of the CDR3 is TGTGCCAGCATCAGGTCGGGAGACACTGAAGCTTTCTTT.

The chain links TRBV24-1 to TRBJ1-1, with D unresolved. The germline gives CDR1 KGHDR, CDR2 SFDVKD. This CDR3 is 13 amino acids long. Trimming took 4 bases from V and 6 from J, leaving 11 bases between them. The CDR3 protein is CATSESWGSEAFF. CDR3 bases: TGTGCCACCAGTGAGTCTTGGGGTTCTGAAGCTTTCTTT.

J is TRBJ2-5 and V is TRBV20-1; D gene uncertain. The CDR3 consists of 15 residues. V was cut by 3 bases and J by 4 bases, with 18 bases left in between. CDR1 and CDR2 (germline): DFQATT, SNEGSKA (reference sequence). The CDR3 loop reads CSASDHSRVAETQYF. The CDR3 DNA is TGCAGTGCTAGCGACCATAGTAGGGTGGCAGAGACCCAGTACTTC.

The chain uses TRBV4-1 and TRBJ1-4, with a possible D match to TRBD1 (6 bases). Germline-derived CDR1 and CDR2 are MGHRA and YSYEKL. The CDR3 loop spans 15 amino acids. With 6 bases removed from V and 4 bases from J, the gap between germline ends came to 15 bases. The CDR3 region has the DNA TGCGCCAGCAGAACTAAAGGGGGACTTAATGAAAAACTGTTTTTT. This translates into CASRTKGGLNEKLFF.

The V and J genes are TRBV6-5 and TRBJ1-6; D is unresolved. Trimming took off 2 bases at V and 9 bases at J, with 11 bases between the two ends. The germline V gene encodes CDR1 MNHEY and CDR2 SVGAGI. CDR3 length equals 14 residues. DNA of the CDR3: TGTGCCAGCAGTTACAGGGATATTGGTTCACCCCTCCACTTT. The encoded protein is CASSYRDIGSPLHF.

This clonotype has a handful of counts. The chain has TRBV5-6 and TRBJ1-2, with D uncertain. The germline V gene has CDR1 SGHDT and CDR2 YYEEEE. The V and J ends lost 0 bases and 4 bases respectively, with 13 bases between them. The CDR3 length is 15 residues. CDR3 region: CASSLAFDATYGYTF. Here the CDR3 DNA reads TGTGCCAGCAGCTTGGCCTTTGACGCTACCTATGGCTACACCTTC.

The chain joins TRBV29-1 to TRBJ1-5; 8 nucleotides align to TRBD1. J lost 0 bases, V lost 6 bases, and 4 bases had no gene match. This CDR3 has 14 amino acids. CDR1 is SQVTM, CDR2 ANQGSEA, per germline. CDR3 loop: CSVGGQGSNQPQHF. DNA for the CDR3: TGCAGCGTCGGAGGACAGGGTAGCAATCAGCCCCAGCATTTT.

This clonotype was detected only a few times. The J gene is TRBJ2-3, the V gene TRBV20-1; possible D gene TRBD1, 6 bases. Looked up from germline, CDR1 is DFQATT and CDR2 is SNEGSKA (reference sequence). Trimming removed 6 bases at V and 3 bases at J, with 19 bases between. CDR3 length: 15 amino acids. This CDR3 is CSAITQGSWTDTQYF. The CDR3 DNA reads as TGCAGTGCGATCACTCAGGGGAGTTGGACAGATACGCAGTATTTT.

V gene TRBV19 combines with J gene TRBJ2-2, with 8 bases that match TRBD1. V was pared by 10 bases and J by 6 bases, with 10 bases of the junction left unmatched. The germline V gene has CDR1 LNHDA and CDR2 SQIVND (reference sequence). CDR3 length: 14 amino acids. CDR3 in amino acids: CATNLGTGPGELFF. CDR3 DNA: TGTGCCACAAACCTTGGGACAGGACCCGGGGAGCTGTTTTTT.

This clonotype was found once. This chain links TRBV24-1 with TRBJ2-3, with TRBD2 matching 15 bases. V lost 0 bases, J lost 4 bases, and 10 bases stayed unmatched. The CDR3 length is 20 residues. Looked up from germline, CDR1 is KGHDR and CDR2 is SFDVKD. The CDR3 region is CATSDLGTGTSGGPPDTQYF. The CDR3 DNA sequence: TGTGCCACCAGTGATTTGGGGACAGGGACTAGCGGGGGGCCTCCAGATACGCAGTATTTT.

For the CDR3, the DNA is TGCAGTGCTGGACCGGGACTAGCGGGGTACGAGCAGTACGTC. Protein product: CSAGPGLAGYEQYV. The rearrangement links TRBV20-1 to TRBJ2-7, with 13 bases fitting TRBD2. Unmatched junction bases numbered 5, after V lost 5 bases and J lost 4 bases. Germline CDR1 is DFQATT and CDR2 is SNEGSKA (reference sequence). This CDR3 is built from 14 residues.

The rearrangement joins TRBV14 to TRBJ2-2; the D gene is possibly TRBD2 (6 bases). Between the trimmed V and J ends, which lost 4 bases and 5 bases, there was a span of 14 bases. Germline assignment: CDR1 SGHDN and CDR2 FVKESK. The CDR3 contains 15 residues. The CDR3 is CASSPDGGRTGELFF. CDR3 DNA: TGTGCCAGCAGCCCTGACGGGGGAAGGACCGGGGAGCTGTTTTTT.

The gene calls are TRBV19 and TRBJ1-5; no definite D call. The germline V gene has CDR1 LNHDA and CDR2 SQIVND (reference sequence). The length of the CDR3 is 14 residues. The V end lost 6 bases, the J end lost 4 bases, and 13 bases lay between the germline ends. CDR3 sequence (DNA): TGTGCCAGTAGGGTCCCCGGAGCAAATCAGCCCCAGCATTTT. It encodes CASRVPGANQPQHF.

This clonotype came up a few times. V is TRBV7-9 and J is TRBJ2-6; tentative D call: TRBD1 (5 bases). Germline V gene data show CDR1 as SEHNR and CDR2 as FQNEAQ (reference sequence). Trimming cost V 1 base and J 6 bases, with 13 bases left between them. The CDR3 consists of 16 residues. The CDR3 DNA is TGTGCCAGCAGCTTAGGTGGAAGGGGCGAGGCCAACGTCCTGACTTTC. Its translation: CASSLGGRGEANVLTF.

The CDR3 loop is CSANTLSGGGYEQYF. CDR3 in DNA: TGCAGTGCCAACACTTTAAGCGGGGGGGGCTACGAGCAGTACTTC. This chain links TRBV20-1 with TRBJ2-7, with 10 bases lining up with TRBD2. The CDR3 sequence is 15 residues long. Trimming took 6 bases from V and 3 from J; bases not matched to a gene: 11. Germline CDR1 and CDR2: DFQATT and SNEGSKA (reference sequence).

This clonotype was found many times. V and J are TRBV5-1 and TRBJ1-2, with 7 bases fitting TRBD1. Germline trimming cut 4 bases from V and 1 base from J; bases unmatched to any gene: 10. The CDR3 runs 16 residues. Germline V gene lookup returns CDR1 SGHRS and CDR2 YFSETQ. The CDR3 nucleotides are TGCGCCAGCAGCCCGAGGACAGGAGACGATAACTATGGCTACACCTTC. Protein product: CASSPRTGDDNYGYTF.

This chain connects TRBV6-5 to TRBJ1-1, with D perhaps matching TRBD1 (5 bases). Germline CDR1 reads MNHEY; CDR2 reads SVGAGI. The CDR3 sequence is 15 residues long. The V end was cut by 2 bases, the J end by 11 bases, with 21 bases between. CDR3 DNA: TGTGCCAGCAGTTACCAGGGAACCTCACCACTCATGGCTTTCTTT. Amino acid sequence: CASSYQGTSPLMAFF.

The chain uses TRBV12-3 or TRBV12-4 and TRBJ2-1; 9 bases line up with TRBD2. This CDR3 has 15 residues. Trimming took 3 bases from V and 7 from J; bases not matched to a gene: 7. This CDR3 is CASSFISGGNNEQFF. CDR3 DNA: TGTGCCAGCAGTTTTATTAGCGGGGGTAATAATGAGCAGTTCTTC.